This T cell receptor (beta chain) was identified during a study of beta chain features in type 1 diabetes. Reverse transcription of all isolated RNA meant that expressed TCRB transcripts were sequenced. Profiled with immunoSEQ multiplex PCR; TCRdb holds only in-frame clones, not every one. Among 300,000 to 350,000 clones listed, less than 10% were seen once. This CDR3 region has 14 residues. Germline V gene sequence: CDR1 MDHEN, CDR2 SYDVKM. Trimming removed 5 bases from V and 0 bases from J, with 8 bases in between. The sequenced sample was central memory CD4+ T cells from blood. This sequence joins TRBV28 and TRBJ1-3; D unresolved. The receptor was isolated from a woman aged 18-29 years in good health. The CDR3: CASSKSLSGNTIYF. In nucleotides, the CDR3 is TGTGCCAGCAGTAAAAGCCTCTCTGGAAACACCATATATTTT.